This T cell receptor (beta chain) derives from a study of T cell responses to AZD1222 COVID-19 vaccine. Overall study results and limits: Targeting of unmutated variant regions was reportedly seen in nearly half of spike-specific TCRs.

With respect to this clone: Its antigen is currently unknown.

Libraries were prepared by immunoSEQ multiplex PCR; TCRdb keeps only in-frame clonotypes and omits some of them. The sample holds about 120,000 clones, 75% to 95% seen once. Here the sequenced sample was peripheral blood, taken on day 0 of AZD1222 vaccination. The receptor's source is an adult in good health.

The CDR3 sequence: CASSSGSGRDYNEQFF. The CDR3 nucleotides are TGTGCCAGCAGCTCGGGGAGCGGGAGGGATTACAATGAGCAGTTCTTC. This chain links TRBV7-9 with TRBJ2-1; 10 bases agree with TRBD2. This CDR3 contains 16 residues. V shed 4 bases, J shed 4 bases, and the junction held 7 bases outside the gene matches. In germline, CDR1 is SEHNR, CDR2 FQNEAQ (reference sequence).